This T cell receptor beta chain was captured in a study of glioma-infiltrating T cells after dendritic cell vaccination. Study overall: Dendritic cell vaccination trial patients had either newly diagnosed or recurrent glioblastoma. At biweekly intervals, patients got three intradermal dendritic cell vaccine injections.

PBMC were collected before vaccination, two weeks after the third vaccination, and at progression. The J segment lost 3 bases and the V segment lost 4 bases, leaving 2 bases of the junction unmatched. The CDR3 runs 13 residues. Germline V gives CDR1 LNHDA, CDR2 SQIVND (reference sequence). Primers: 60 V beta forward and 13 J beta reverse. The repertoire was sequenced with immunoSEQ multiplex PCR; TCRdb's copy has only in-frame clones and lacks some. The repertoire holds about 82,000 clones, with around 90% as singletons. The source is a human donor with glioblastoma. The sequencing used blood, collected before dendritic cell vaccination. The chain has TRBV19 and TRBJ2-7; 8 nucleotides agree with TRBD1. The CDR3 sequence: CASSSTGGYEQYF. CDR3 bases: TGTGCCAGTAGTAGTACAGGGGGCTACGAGCAGTACTTC.